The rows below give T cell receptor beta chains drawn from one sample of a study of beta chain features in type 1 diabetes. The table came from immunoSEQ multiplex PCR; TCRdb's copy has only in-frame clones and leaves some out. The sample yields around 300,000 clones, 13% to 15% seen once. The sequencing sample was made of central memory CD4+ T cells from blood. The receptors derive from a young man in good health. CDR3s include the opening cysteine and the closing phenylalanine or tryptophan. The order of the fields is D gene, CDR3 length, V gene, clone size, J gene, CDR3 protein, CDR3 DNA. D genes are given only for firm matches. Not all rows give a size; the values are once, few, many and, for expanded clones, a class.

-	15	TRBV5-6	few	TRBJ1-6	CASSFIDGRSSPLHF	TGTGCCAGCAGCTTTATAGACGGACGGAGTTCACCCCTCCACTTT
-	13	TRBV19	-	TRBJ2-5	CASSMRGLETQYF	TGTGCCAGTAGTATGCGGGGCTTAGAGACCCAGTACTTC
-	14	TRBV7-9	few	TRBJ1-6	CASSLQGGNSPLHF	TGTGCCAGCAGCTTACAGGGCGGTAATTCACCCCTCCACTTT
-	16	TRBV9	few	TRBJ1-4	CASSAGGGTINEKLFF	TGTGCCAGCAGCGCAGGCGGCGGGACAATTAATGAAAAACTGTTTTTT
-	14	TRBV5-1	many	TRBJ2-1	CASSLGPQGNEQFF	TGCGCCAGCAGCTTGGGCCCCCAGGGAAATGAGCAGTTCTTC
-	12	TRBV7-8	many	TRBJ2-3	CASSPRADTQYF	TGTGCCAGCAGCCCCAGAGCAGATACGCAGTATTTT
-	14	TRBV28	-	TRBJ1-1	CASSSGDMNTEAFF	TGTGCCAGCAGTTCGGGGGATATGAACACTGAAGCTTTCTTT
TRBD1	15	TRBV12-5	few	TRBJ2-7	CASGLGDSQGRRRYF	TGTGCTAGTGGTTTGGGGGACAGCCAAGGGAGACGGCGGTACTTC
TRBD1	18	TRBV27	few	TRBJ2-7	CASSFKTSTGGSLYEQYF	TGTGCCAGCAGTTTCAAAACTTCCACAGGGGGTTCTTTGTACGAGCAGTACTTC
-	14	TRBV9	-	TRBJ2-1	CASSSTGSFYEQFF	TGTGCCAGCAGCTCTACCGGGAGTTTCTATGAGCAGTTCTTC
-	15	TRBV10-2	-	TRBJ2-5	CASRGAGAYQETQYF	TGCGCCAGCAGGGGAGCGGGTGCCTACCAAGAGACCCAGTACTTC